These 12 T cell receptor beta chains share one sample of origin, sequenced in a study of beta chain features in type 1 diabetes. Reverse transcribing all isolated RNA meant expressed TCRB transcripts were sequenced. Generated by immunoSEQ multiplex PCR, the TCRdb table keeps only in-frame clones and is missing some. The data contain 10,000 to 15,000 clones, over 40% of them singletons. Sequencing was done on a sample of stem cell memory CD4+ T cells from blood. Receptors originate from a man between 18 and 29 years old in good health.

The CDR3 nucleotides are TGTGCCAGTATGGACGGCGGGCTGGGGAGCTCTGGAAACACCATATATTTT. It codes for CASMDGGLGSSGNTIYF. The V gene is TRBV19, the J gene TRBJ1-3, with D unclear. The CDR3 has 17 amino acids. From germline, CDR1 is LNHDA and CDR2 SQIVND (reference sequence). V was trimmed by 7 bases and J by 0 bases, leaving 19 bases between them.

The chain couples TRBV29-1 to TRBJ1-2; D remains ambiguous. CDR1 SQVTM and CDR2 ANQGSEA come from the germline V gene. CDR3 length: 14 residues. The ends were cut back, 4 bases at V and 4 bases at J, with 16 bases in the middle. CDR3 region: CSVATFGSGYGYTF. DNA for the CDR3: TGCAGCGTTGCCACCTTTGGGAGTGGCTATGGCTACACCTTC.

V is TRBV6-4 and J is TRBJ2-3; D is undetermined. This CDR3 is built from 14 residues. Between the trimmed V and J ends, which lost 3 bases and 2 bases, there was a span of 9 bases. Germline V gene sequence: CDR1 MRHNA, CDR2 SNTAGT. CDR3 residues: CASSEQLSTDTQYF. In nucleotides, the CDR3 is TGTGCCAGCAGTGAGCAACTTTCCACAGATACGCAGTATTTT.

The V and J genes are TRBV7-9 and TRBJ2-3, with TRBD1 as a possible D gene (5 bases). This CDR3 has 13 residues. Germline V gives CDR1 SEHNR, CDR2 FQNEAQ (reference sequence). Trimming took off 10 bases at V and 0 bases at J, with 11 bases between the two ends. The CDR3 nucleotides read TGTGCCATCCAGACAGCTAGCACAGATACGCAGTATTTT. Protein: CAIQTASTDTQYF. Together with reference TRBV7-9 and TRBJ2-3, the CDR3 gives the full variable domain: DTGVSQNPRHKITKRGQNVTFRCDPISEHNRLYWYRQTLGQGPEFLTYFQNEAQLEKSRLLSDRFSAERPKGSFSTLEIQRTEQGDSAMYLCAIQTASTDTQYFGPGTRLTVL.

This chain connects TRBV2 to TRBJ1-4, with 8 bases matching TRBD1. This CDR3 has 12 residues. The ends lost 4 bases at V and 10 bases at J; junction bases unmatched: 2. Germline lookup yields CDR1 SNHLY and CDR2 FYNNEI. CDR3: CASSGDRGKLFF. As DNA, the CDR3 is TGTGCCAGCAGTGGAGACAGGGGAAAACTGTTTTTT.

The rearrangement joins TRBV5-1 to TRBJ2-1; TRBD2 matches at 11 bases. V trimming: 9 bases; J trimming: 8 bases; junction bases outside the gene matches: 13. The CDR3 is 15 amino acids. Germline lookup yields CDR1 SGHRS and CDR2 YFSETQ. The CDR3 loop is CATQRVAGGPDEQFF. The DNA for the CDR3 is TGCGCCACTCAAAGGGTAGCGGGGGGGCCCGATGAGCAGTTCTTC.

This sequence joins TRBV6-6 and TRBJ1-5; no reliable D call. V lost 3 bases and J 5 bases, leaving 14 bases between the germline ends. This CDR3 spans 15 amino acids. Germline V lookup: CDR1 MNHNY, CDR2 SVGAGI (reference sequence). CDR3 in amino acids: CASSYNGVSDQPQHF. The CDR3 bases are TGTGCCAGCAGTTATAACGGGGTCTCCGATCAGCCCCAGCATTTT.

The genes are TRBV5-1 and TRBJ2-3; 7 bases agree with TRBD1. The CDR3 contains 14 residues. Germline-derived CDR1 and CDR2 are SGHRS and YFSETQ. The V and J ends lost 3 bases and 0 bases, in that order; junction bases with no gene match: 1. The chain's CDR3 is CASSSGQSTDTQYF. The DNA for the CDR3 is TGCGCCAGCAGCTCGGGACAGAGCACAGATACGCAGTATTTT.

This chain links TRBV19 with TRBJ2-6; the D gene is possibly TRBD1 (5 bases). Per the germline V gene, CDR1 is LNHDA and CDR2 is SQIVND (reference sequence). The CDR3 runs to 14 residues. Trimming took 8 bases from V and 0 from J, leaving 8 bases between them. Written as DNA, the CDR3 is TGTGCCAGTCAGGGAAGCTCTGGGGCCAACGTCCTGACTTTC. Translation: CASQGSSGANVLTF.

This sequence joins TRBV7-2 and TRBJ1-5, with a weak D call TRBD1 (6 bases). The CDR3 is 14 amino acids. Germline-derived CDR1 and CDR2 are SGHTA and FQGNSA. Trimming removed 2 bases from V and 7 bases from J, with 12 bases in between. The CDR3 loop reads CASSLTGKDQPQHF. CDR3 DNA sequence: TGTGCCAGCAGCTTAACAGGGAAGGACCAGCCCCAGCATTTT.

Only a few counts were recorded for this clone. The chain uses TRBV9 and TRBJ2-7, with TRBD2 identical over 7 bases. V was pared by 2 bases and J by 2 bases, with 10 bases of the junction left unmatched. This CDR3 is built from 16 residues. Germline-derived CDR1 and CDR2 are SGDLS and YYNGEE. The CDR3 reads CASSVLAGLLTYEQYF. For the CDR3, the DNA is TGTGCCAGCAGCGTCTTAGCGGGCCTCCTTACCTACGAGCAGTACTTC.

To note about this clone: One end of the junction fails to match germline, which may point to a read error. The V gene is TRBV7-8, the J gene TRBJ1-6; unclear D gene. The CDR3 covers 13 residues. The germline V gene encodes CDR1 SGHVS and CDR2 FQNEAQ. The CDR3 region is CASSSGYSSPLHF. Here the CDR3 DNA reads TGTGCCAGCAGCTCCGGGTATAGTTCACCCCTCCACTTT.